Described below is a single T cell receptor (beta chain) sequence and its context. The entry originates in a study of blood T cell repertoires in COVID-19. Overall study: Collection of acute and convalescent COVID-19 samples took place in the United States, Italy and Spain. Sources were T cells, B-cell-depleted T cells, or PBMCs; the material itself was cDNA or gDNA.

In the authors' methods: Estimation of nucleated cell counts relied on the amplification of reference gene primers. Some clones are missing from TCRdb's copy, which holds only in-frame ones; the method was immunoSEQ multiplex PCR. V and J calls plus clone size are reproduced from that table; the DNA served to infer D and trimming. This table has 50,000 or so clones, roughly nine tenths appearing once. Trimming removed 1 base from V and 9 bases from J, with 15 bases in between. The CDR3 has 14 residues. The V gene's germline CDR1 is SGHNT and CDR2 YENEEA. This sequence originates from a woman older than 75 with acute or convalescent COVID-19. The chain recombines TRBV11-3 with TRBJ1-2; TRBD1 might be the D (6 bases). What was sequenced was peripheral blood. CDR3 sequence (DNA): TGTGCCAGCAGCTTAGGATGGGACATCGGCAGCTACACCTTC. Protein sequence: CASSLGWDIGSYTF. The variable domain in full, with the rest retrieved from reference TRBV11-3 and TRBJ1-2, is EAGVVQSPRYKIIEKKQPVAFWCNPISGHNTLYWYLQNLGQGPELLIRYENEEAVDDSQLPKDRFSAERLKGVDSTLKIQPAELGDSAVYLCASSLGWDIGSYTFGSGTRLTVV.